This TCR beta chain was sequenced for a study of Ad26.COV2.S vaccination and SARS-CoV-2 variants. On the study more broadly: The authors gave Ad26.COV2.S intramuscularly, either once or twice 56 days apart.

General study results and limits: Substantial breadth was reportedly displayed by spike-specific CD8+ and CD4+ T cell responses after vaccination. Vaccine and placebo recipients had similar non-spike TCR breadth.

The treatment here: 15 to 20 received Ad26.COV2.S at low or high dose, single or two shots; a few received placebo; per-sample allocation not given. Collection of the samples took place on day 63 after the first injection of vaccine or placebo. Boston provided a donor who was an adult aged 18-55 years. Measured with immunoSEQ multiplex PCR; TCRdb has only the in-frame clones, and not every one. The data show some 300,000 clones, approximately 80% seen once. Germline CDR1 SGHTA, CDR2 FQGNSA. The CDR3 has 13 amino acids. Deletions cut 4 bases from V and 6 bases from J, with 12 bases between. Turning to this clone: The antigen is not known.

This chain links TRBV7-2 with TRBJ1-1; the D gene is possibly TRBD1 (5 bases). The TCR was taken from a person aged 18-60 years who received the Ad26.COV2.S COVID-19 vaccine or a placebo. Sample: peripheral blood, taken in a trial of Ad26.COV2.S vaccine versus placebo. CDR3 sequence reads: CASSWEGIAEAFF. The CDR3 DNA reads TGTGCCAGCAGCTGGGAGGGGATCGCTGAAGCTTTCTTT.